This is a list of T cell receptor beta chains from one sample in a study of early T cells in non-severe SARS-CoV-2 infection. In TCRdb, the 5' RACE reads were re-called with MiXCR into one record per CDR3 protein. The sample lists about 67,000 distinct CDR3 sequences; about 9.9% were seen once. The sequenced sample was whole blood. The receptors come from an adult who was a healthcare worker with PCR-confirmed SARS-CoV-2 infection or an uninfected control (not recorded which). CDR3s leave out the opening cysteine and the closing phenylalanine or tryptophan.

v_call cdr3_aa
TRBV20-1 SARDLREQF
TRBV6-6 ASSEYSSYGYT
TRBV5-6 ASSLSGRAYEQY
TRBV7-9 ASSLVGQGAEGYT
TRBV14 ASSQGASVSTETQY
TRBV2 ASRGGDTFLKNIQY
TRBV7-3 ASSLSGGGSEQY
TRBV7-3 ASSLVAFVEDTQY
TRBV7-6 ASSLGVDRDDGYT
TRBV11-2 ASSFTTGKETQY
TRBV5-1 ASSPVGGTRLNEQF